One and the same sample provided the 18 T cell receptor beta chains below, sequenced in a study of CD4 T cells in relation to SARS-CoV-2 and coronaviruses. The unexposed donors gave CD4+ T cells in about 2010-2019, prior to COVID-19. The cells were cultured for over eight days before CD4+ T cells were isolated. Some clones are missing from TCRdb's copy, which holds only in-frame ones; the method was immunoSEQ multiplex PCR. The repertoire includes roughly 17,000 clones, 70% to 85% of them detected once, and under 35% sits in the top ten. No antigen has been assigned to these receptors. The sample consisted of CD4+ T cells from PBMCs, cultured in vitro. The receptors come from a human donor in good health.

This clone was picked up a small number of times. The V call is TRBV24-1, the J call TRBJ1-2; D gene unclear. The length of the CDR3 is 15 residues. Per germline, CDR1 KGHDR and CDR2 SFDVKD. V gave up 3 bases and J gave up 1 base, with 11 bases separating them. CDR3 loop: CATSDGSSHNYGYTF. CDR3 DNA sequence: TGTGCCACCAGTGATGGGTCTAGCCATAACTATGGCTACACCTTC.

V and J are TRBV28 and TRBJ1-4; TRBD1 matches 8 bases. After removal of 5 bases from V and 13 bases from J, the junction contained 6 bases not matched to a gene. Germline values: CDR1 MDHEN, CDR2 SYDVKM. The CDR3 is 12 residues long. CDR3 region: CASSPLDRGLFF. The DNA for the CDR3 is TGTGCCAGCAGTCCTCTAGACAGGGGACTGTTTTTT.

This clone has a handful of counts. The chain employs TRBV3-1 (or the pseudogene TRBV3-2) and TRBJ2-1, with 14 bases matching TRBD2. The J segment lost 9 bases and the V segment lost 6 bases, leaving 13 bases of the junction unmatched. The CDR3 is made up of 17 amino acids. The germline gives CDR1 LGHDT, CDR2 YNNKEL (reference sequence). This chain's CDR3 is CASRSRGLAGEYGEQFF. The CDR3 DNA follows: TGTGCCAGCAGGTCCCGGGGACTAGCGGGAGAATACGGTGAGCAGTTCTTC.

J is TRBJ2-1 and V is TRBV19; TRBD2 might be the D (5 bases). Germline CDR1 LNHDA, CDR2 SQIVND (reference sequence). The CDR3 spans 13 residues. Trimming left V 5 bases short and J 3 bases short, with 8 bases between. CDR3 region: CASSGGDYNEQFF. In DNA form, the CDR3 reads TGTGCCAGTAGTGGAGGAGACTACAATGAGCAGTTCTTC.

The V call is TRBV29-1, the J call TRBJ2-5; D perhaps matches TRBD2 (7 bases). The germline V gene has CDR1 SQVTM and CDR2 ANQGSEA. This CDR3 region has 13 residues. V lost 4 bases, J lost 4 bases, and 13 bases lay in between. The DNA of the CDR3 is TGCAGCGTTGTACGGGGGGCGGCAGAGACCCAGTACTTC. Translated: CSVVRGAAETQYF. Together with reference TRBV29-1 and TRBJ2-5, the CDR3 gives the full variable domain: SAVISQKPSRDICQRGTSLTIQCQVDSQVTMMFWYRQQPGQSLTLIATANQGSEATYESGFVIDKFPISRPNLTFSTLTVSNMSPEDSSIYLCSVVRGAAETQYFGPGTRLLVL.

The chain combines TRBV28 with TRBJ1-1; D is undetermined. This CDR3 is built from 13 residues. The V end lost 5 bases, the J end lost 0 bases, and 7 bases lay between the germline ends. Germline-derived CDR1 and CDR2 are MDHEN and SYDVKM. CDR3 nucleotide sequence: TGTGCCAGCAGTCCGTCGGTGAACACTGAAGCTTTCTTT. This translates into CASSPSVNTEAFF.

The chain recombines TRBV6-1 with TRBJ2-5; 12 nucleotides line up with TRBD1. The CDR3 is 17 amino acids. Germline V gene sequence: CDR1 MNHNS, CDR2 SASEGT. The V and J ends lost 4 bases and 5 bases, in that order; junction bases with no gene match: 11. The CDR3 region has the DNA TGTGCCAGCAGTGCCGGGACAGGGGGCAGTACGGCGGAGACCCAGTACTTC. It yields the protein CASSAGTGGSTAETQYF.

V gene TRBV5-1 combines with J gene TRBJ2-1; no firm D call. CDR1 is SGHRS and CDR2 is YFSETQ in the germline V gene. Trimming removed 0 bases from V and 5 bases from J, with 6 bases in between. CDR3 length equals 13 residues. CDR3 DNA: TGCGCCAGCAGCTTGGGGATAAACAATGAGCAGTTCTTC. The encoded protein is CASSLGINNEQFF.

The chain employs TRBV2 and TRBJ2-6; 9 bases agree with TRBD1. Looked up from germline, CDR1 is SNHLY and CDR2 is FYNNEI. J was trimmed by 1 base and V by 8 bases; bases with no gene match: 3. CDR3 length: 15 residues. Written as DNA, the CDR3 is TGTGCCAGCTACAGGGGGCTGTCTGGGGCCAACGTCCTGACTTTC. Translation gives CASYRGLSGANVLTF.

This sequence joins TRBV25-1 and TRBJ2-3; 13 nucleotides agree with TRBD2. Germline V CDR1 and CDR2: MGHDK, SYGVNS. This CDR3 is 15 amino acids long. V trimming: 5 bases; J trimming: 2 bases; junction bases outside the gene matches: 1. CDR3 protein: CASSTSGRATDTQYF. The CDR3 nucleotides are TGTGCCAGCAGTACTAGCGGGAGGGCCACAGATACGCAGTATTTT.

V and J are TRBV11-2 and TRBJ1-1; 8 bases fit TRBD1. The V and J ends lost 5 bases and 3 bases, in that order; junction bases with no gene match: 8. The germline CDR1 and CDR2 sequences are SGHAT and FQNNGV. This CDR3 comprises 15 residues. The CDR3 sequence is CASSPPTGADTEAFF. In nucleotides, the CDR3 is TGTGCCAGCAGCCCCCCGACAGGGGCGGACACTGAAGCTTTCTTT.

This sequence joins TRBV5-1 and TRBJ1-4; D is ambiguous. Trimming cost V 0 bases and J 4 bases, with 7 bases left between them. Germline values: CDR1 SGHRS, CDR2 YFSETQ. The CDR3 covers 14 residues. CDR3 nucleotide sequence: TGCGCCAGCAGCTTGGCCCTGATTAATGAAAAACTGTTTTTT. It yields the protein CASSLALINEKLFF.

V and J are TRBV7-2 and TRBJ1-1, with no clear D. CDR3 size: 13 residues. V dropped 3 bases and J dropped 3 bases, with 8 bases sitting between them. The germline V gene has CDR1 SGHTA and CDR2 FQGNSA. CDR3 sequence (DNA): TGTGCCAGCAGCTTTGGAGGATACACTGAAGCTTTCTTT. Translating it yields CASSFGGYTEAFF.

The chain links TRBV3-1 (or the pseudogene TRBV3-2) to TRBJ1-1; D not certain. The germline CDR1 and CDR2 sequences are LGHDT and YNNKEL (reference sequence). V shed 4 bases and J shed 1 base, with 13 bases lying between them. The CDR3 is 15 amino acids. This chain's CDR3 is CASSPTTSQNTEAFF. Written as DNA, the CDR3 is TGTGCCAGCAGCCCCACGACAAGTCAGAACACTGAAGCTTTCTTT.

The genes are TRBV18 and TRBJ1-5; D gene unclear. Per the germline V gene, CDR1 is KGHSH and CDR2 is LQKENI. Trimming stripped 6 bases from V and 6 bases from J, with 21 bases between. This CDR3 contains 16 residues. CDR3 protein: CASSEESGREGQPQHF. As DNA, the CDR3 is TGTGCCAGCTCCGAAGAGTCAGGAAGGGAAGGTCAGCCCCAGCATTTT.

The chain recombines TRBV11-3 with TRBJ2-6; perhaps TRBD2 as D (5 bases). Trimming stripped 5 bases from V and 3 bases from J, with 8 bases between. This CDR3 region has 14 residues. Germline V lookup: CDR1 SGHNT, CDR2 YENEEA. The CDR3, as DNA: TGTGCCAGCAGCCCCGGAGGTGGGGCCAACGTCCTGACTTTC. It yields the protein CASSPGGGANVLTF.

This sequence joins TRBV5-1 and TRBJ2-1; 7 bases fit TRBD2. J lost 9 bases, V lost 0 bases, and 9 bases had no gene match. Germline V gives CDR1 SGHRS, CDR2 YFSETQ. The CDR3 contains 15 residues. CDR3 DNA: TGCGCCAGCAGCTTGGTATTCGGGACTATGGGTGAGCAGTTCTTC. It encodes CASSLVFGTMGEQFF.

For the CDR3, the DNA is TGTGCCAGCAGTTTAGGGACTAGCGGGAGCGTTTATACGCAGTATTTT. Its protein is CASSLGTSGSVYTQYF. V is TRBV27 and J is TRBJ2-3, with 14 nucleotides matching TRBD2. Germline V lookup: CDR1 MNHEY, CDR2 SMNVEV (reference sequence). V was clipped by 2 bases and J by 7 bases; unmatched bases: 5. The CDR3 extends over 16 amino acids.